This T cell receptor (beta chain) stems from a study of T cells in Graves' hyperthyroidism and ophthalmopathy. The V gene's germline CDR1 is DFQATT and CDR2 SNEGSKA (reference sequence). Between the trimmed V and J ends, which lost 3 bases and 4 bases, there was a span of 12 bases. The CDR3 runs to 14 residues. TCR beta CDR3 region amplification was performed from RNA transcripts. RT-PCR in the first round (using the HTBI primer set) targeted the TCR CDR3. Each CDR3 protein gets one entry after TCRdb re-called the multiplex PCR reads with MiXCR. The table records 370,000 or so distinct CDR3 sequences, 20% to 30% of them present only once.

The receptor comes from a man over 45 with Graves' hyperthyroidism. Sample: blood. The chain uses TRBV20-1 and TRBJ2-2; D gene unclear. The CDR3 loop is CSAREQLSTGELFF. CDR3 sequence (DNA): TGCAGTGCTAGGGAACAACTTAGCACCGGGGAGCTGTTTTTT.